The 18 T cell receptor beta chains in this list originate from one sample, sequenced in a study of T cell repertoires in cytomegalovirus infection. Each CDR3 protein gets one entry after TCRdb re-called the reads with MiXCR. The data contain hundreds of thousands of distinct CDR3 sequences, approximately 24% of them singletons. Sequenced sample: CD8+ T cells from PBMCs. These receptors came from a human donor in good health (CMV status not recorded). Some clones in this sample may be carry-over from other donors' samples.

In this sample, this clonotype turned up many times. The chain uses TRBV12-3 or TRBV12-4 and TRBJ2-6; weak D call: TRBD1 (5 bases). Between the trimmed V and J ends, which lost 2 bases and 1 base, there was a span of 12 bases. The CDR3 is made up of 17 amino acids. Here the CDR3 DNA reads TGTGCCAGCAGTTTACGGTCAGGGTTTTCTGGGGCCAACGTCCTGACTTTC. Amino acid sequence: CASSLRSGFSGANVLTF.

The table lists this clonotype with many counts. The chain recombines TRBV20-1 with TRBJ2-7; 11 bases line up with TRBD2. The CDR3 covers 16 residues. Trimming took 1 base from V and 3 from J; bases not matched to a gene: 8. Germline values: CDR1 DFQATT, CDR2 SNEGSKA (reference sequence). The CDR3 DNA reads TGCAGTGCTAGAGCCCGACTAGCGGGGACTATCTACGAGCAGTACTTC. Its protein product is CSARARLAGTIYEQYF.

This clonotype was seen repeatedly, ten times or more. The chain recombines TRBV28 with TRBJ2-7; no reliable D call. CDR1 is MDHEN and CDR2 is SYDVKM in the germline V gene. Trimming took off 1 base at V and 0 bases at J, with 13 bases between the two ends. CDR3 length: 16 amino acids. CDR3 sequence: CASSLYARRASYEQYV. The CDR3 DNA sequence: TGTGCCAGCAGTTTATATGCTCGACGGGCCTCCTACGAGCAGTACGTC.

The chain combines TRBV12-3 or TRBV12-4 with TRBJ1-5; D gene ambiguous. There are 14 residues in the CDR3. Deletions cut 5 bases from V and 3 bases from J, with 11 bases between. DNA of the CDR3: TGTGCCAGCAGTACATCGAGGCACAATCAGCCCCAGCATTTT. Its translation is CASSTSRHNQPQHF.

V and J are TRBV28 and TRBJ1-3, with D uncertain. CDR1 is MDHEN, CDR2 SYDVKM, per germline. V lost 8 bases and J lost 0, with 8 bases in between. The CDR3 totals 13 residues. As DNA, the CDR3 is TGTGCCAGCGCTTGGGGCTCTGGAAACACCATATATTTT. Protein: CASAWGSGNTIYF.

Notes on this clonotype: It may be a read error: a sequence one base away is much more abundant. The chain is built from TRBV12-3 or TRBV12-4 and TRBJ2-1; TRBD2 agrees at 7 bases. The CDR3 extends over 13 amino acids. CDR3: CANSPLNGGEQFF. Written as DNA, the CDR3 is TGTGCCAACAGTCCCCTTAACGGGGGGGAGCAGTTCTTC.

Of note for this clonotype: A much larger clone is a single base away; this may be a read error. The chain links TRBV12-3 or TRBV12-4 to TRBJ2-1, with a tentative D call TRBD2 (5 bases). There are 14 residues in the CDR3. Trimming shortened V by 10 bases and J by 6 bases, and 19 bases separated the two germline ends. The CDR3 coding sequence is TGTGCCAACACCTTAGGACGGGGTCTCAATGAGCAGTTCTTC. It specifies CANTLGRGLNEQFF.

The gene calls are TRBV29-1 and TRBJ2-5; D is unresolved. V lost 0 bases to trimming and J lost 4 bases, with 15 bases between them. The CDR3 sequence is 15 residues long. CDR1 is SQVTM and CDR2 is ANQGSEA in the germline V gene. The CDR3 sequence: CSVEDSASHGETQYF. Written as DNA, the CDR3 is TGCAGCGTTGAAGACAGCGCTTCCCATGGAGAGACCCAGTACTTC.

This chain uses TRBV27 with TRBJ1-5, with D unresolved. CDR3 size: 14 residues. The V and J ends lost 7 bases and 1 base respectively, with 11 bases between them. Germline V CDR1 and CDR2: MNHEY, SMNVEV (reference sequence). Here the CDR3 reads CASNWVPSNQPQHF. CDR3 sequence (DNA): TGTGCCAGCAATTGGGTGCCGAGCAATCAGCCCCAGCATTTT.

The table lists this clonotype with a few counts. V and J are TRBV4-2 and TRBJ1-1; D is unclear. CDR1 LGHNA and CDR2 YNFKEQ come from the germline V gene. CDR3 length equals 15 residues. V gave up 0 bases and J gave up 3 bases, with 11 bases separating them. CDR3 nucleotide sequence: TGTGCCAGCAGCCAAGAAGTCAAGGTTGACACTGAAGCTTTCTTT. This sequence encodes CASSQEVKVDTEAFF.

For this clonotype: It may be a read error: a sequence one base away is much more abundant. This chain connects TRBV7-6 to TRBJ1-3; D not certain. Germline values: CDR1 SGHVS, CDR2 FNYEAQ. The CDR3 runs to 12 residues. V dropped 8 bases and J dropped 6 bases, with 11 bases sitting between them. In DNA, the CDR3 is TGTGCCAGCTGCCCCGACGAAAACACCATATATTTT. Translated: CASCPDENTIYF.

V gene TRBV13 combines with J gene TRBJ1-6, with a possible D match to TRBD1 (5 bases). Germline V gene data show CDR1 as PRHDT and CDR2 as FYEKMQ (reference sequence). This CDR3 spans 14 amino acids. V lost 4 bases and J lost 5, with 9 bases in between. Written as DNA, the CDR3 is TGTGCCAGCAGCTACGGACACAATAATTCACCCCTCCACTTT. Protein sequence: CASSYGHNNSPLHF.

This rearrangement joins TRBV20-1 to TRBJ2-7; D possibly corresponds to TRBD1 (5 bases). V was clipped by 3 bases and J by 3 bases, with 9 bases between them. The CDR3 length is 12 residues. Per germline, CDR1 DFQATT and CDR2 SNEGSKA (reference sequence). The CDR3 here is CSARGQNYEQYF. The CDR3 nucleotides are TGCAGTGCTAGGGGGCAGAACTACGAGCAGTACTTC.

Regarding this clonotype: An end of the junction does not agree with germline; a read error may underlie this. The V call is TRBV25-1, the J call TRBJ1-1, with D unresolved. This CDR3 has 10 amino acids. Germline CDR1 reads MGHDK; CDR2 reads SYGVNS. CDR3 residues: CASSVHSLIF. The DNA of the CDR3 is TGTGCCAGCAGTGTTCATAGCTTAATCTTT.

The chain links TRBV6-6 to TRBJ1-6; D ambiguous. This CDR3 contains 16 residues. V lost 2 bases and J lost 4, with 12 bases in between. The germline V gene encodes CDR1 MNHNY and CDR2 SVGAGI (reference sequence). CDR3 in amino acids: CASSYGSQLYNSPLHF. As DNA, the CDR3 is TGTGCCAGCAGTTACGGGAGCCAACTTTATAATTCACCCCTCCACTTT.

This clonotype was found many times. This chain connects TRBV7-6 to TRBJ1-2; TRBD1 matches at 8 bases. CDR1 SGHVS and CDR2 FNYEAQ come from the germline V gene. The CDR3 spans 14 residues. V trimming: 5 bases; J trimming: 4 bases; junction bases outside the gene matches: 6. For the CDR3, the DNA is TGTGCCAGCAGCCATTCCACAGGGGGCTATGGCTACACCTTC. This gives the protein CASSHSTGGYGYTF.

This clonotype was picked up many times. The genes are TRBV12-3 or TRBV12-4 and TRBJ1-5, with no clear D. V dropped 3 bases and J dropped 8 bases, with 11 bases sitting between them. The CDR3 runs 13 residues. CDR3 bases: TGTGCCAGCAGTTTCATCGGAATTGAGCCCCAGCATTTT. Translating it yields CASSFIGIEPQHF.

Ten or more counts support this clonotype. J is TRBJ2-5 and V is TRBV28; D is unclear. The CDR3 is made up of 12 amino acids. Germline assignment: CDR1 MDHEN and CDR2 SYDVKM. V shed 3 bases and J shed 3 bases, with 5 bases lying between them. In nucleotides, the CDR3 is TGTGCCAGCAGTTTCCCGGAAGAGACCCAGTACTTC. Encoded protein: CASSFPEETQYF.